These 13 T cell receptor beta chains originate from one sample sequenced in a study of blood T cell repertoires in COVID-19. Method: immunoSEQ multiplex PCR; TCRdb's copy keeps in-frame clones and lacks some. Of some 410,000 clones listed, approximately 88% are singletons. Sequenced: PBMCs or T cells enriched from blood (not recorded which). These TCRs come from a woman in her twenties or thirties with acute COVID-19.

The rearrangement uses TRBV14 and TRBJ2-7; tentative D call: TRBD2 (6 bases). CDR1 is SGHDN and CDR2 is FVKESK in the germline V gene. V lost 4 bases to trimming and J lost 2 bases, with 12 bases between them. The CDR3 loop spans 14 amino acids. CDR3 DNA: TGTGCCAGCAGCCTAGGGAGGTTTACCTACGAGCAGTACTTC. Its protein product is CASSLGRFTYEQYF. Based on the CDR3 plus reference TRBV14 and TRBJ2-7, the full variable domain is EAGVTQFPSHSVIEKGQTVTLRCDPISGHDNLYWYRRVMGKEIKFLLHFVKESKQDESGMPNNRFLAERTGGTYSTLKVQPAELEDSGVYFCASSLGRFTYEQYFGPGTRLTVT.

The chain carries TRBV5-1 and TRBJ2-3; possible D gene TRBD1, 5 bases. Trimming shortened V by 0 bases and J by 2 bases, and 13 bases separated the two germline ends. Germline CDR1 reads SGHRS; CDR2 reads YFSETQ. The CDR3 is 16 residues long. The CDR3 reads CASSLEVGVNTDTQYF. For the CDR3, the DNA is TGCGCCAGCAGCTTGGAGGTAGGGGTGAACACAGATACGCAGTATTTT.

The DNA of the CDR3 is TGTGCCTGGAGCGGGGGGCTATCTAGCACAGATACGCAGTATTTT. Its translation: CAWSGGLSSTDTQYF. The rearrangement uses TRBV30 and TRBJ2-3; tentatively, D is TRBD2 (7 bases). The CDR3 runs 15 residues. V lost 3 bases, J lost 0 bases, and 13 bases lay in between. CDR1 and CDR2 from the germline V gene are GTSNPN and SVGIG (reference sequence).

The CDR3 reads CASSYGGITYEQYF. CDR3 nucleotides: TGTGCCAGCAGTTACGGGGGGATAACCTACGAGCAGTACTTC. This sequence joins TRBV6-5 and TRBJ2-7; tentatively, D is TRBD2 (6 bases). Germline values: CDR1 MNHEY, CDR2 SVGAGI. CDR3 length: 14 amino acids. Trimming stripped 2 bases from V and 2 bases from J, with 10 bases between.

The chain is built from TRBV7-9 and TRBJ2-6; D gene uncertain. The germline V and J ends were trimmed by 3 bases and 2 bases, with 11 bases remaining between them. The germline CDR1 and CDR2 sequences are SEHNR and FQNEAQ (reference sequence). This CDR3 has 16 amino acids. This CDR3 is CASSFGSLPGANVLTF. The CDR3 DNA reads as TGTGCCAGCAGCTTCGGGTCCTTGCCTGGGGCCAACGTCCTGACTTTC.

The chain has TRBV24-1 and TRBJ2-5, with D perhaps matching TRBD2 (6 bases). The CDR3 loop spans 15 amino acids. The V gene lost 5 bases and the J gene lost 2 bases, with 14 bases spanning the gap. CDR1 is KGHDR, CDR2 SFDVKD, per germline. CDR3 sequence reads: CATSGGAGRQETQYF. In nucleotides, the CDR3 is TGTGCCACCAGTGGTGGTGCGGGGAGGCAAGAGACCCAGTACTTC.

This chain uses TRBV10-2 with TRBJ1-1; maybe TRBD1 (5 bases). The CDR3 runs to 11 residues. Between the trimmed V and J ends, which lost 8 bases and 8 bases, there was a span of 12 bases. CDR1 WSHSY and CDR2 SAAADI come from the germline V gene. This chain's CDR3 is CASGRQREAFF. The CDR3 nucleotides read TGCGCCAGCGGTAGACAGCGAGAAGCTTTCTTT.

The CDR3 DNA follows: TGTGCCAGCAGCCGGACAGACTATGGCTACACCTTC. Translation: CASSRTDYGYTF. This chain links TRBV7-8 with TRBJ1-2; perhaps TRBD1 as D (6 bases). V lost 5 bases to trimming and J lost 3 bases, with 7 bases between them. The CDR3 contains 12 residues. Germline CDR1 is SGHVS and CDR2 is FQNEAQ.

J is TRBJ1-3 and V is TRBV2; 9 bases map to TRBD1. The V gene end was trimmed by 6 bases and the J gene end by 2 bases; junction bases not matched to a gene: 8. CDR3 length equals 16 residues. Germline V gene sequence: CDR1 SNHLY, CDR2 FYNNEI. The CDR3 here is CASSINRGLAGNTIYF. The CDR3 DNA is TGTGCCAGCAGCATAAACAGGGGGCTGGCTGGAAACACCATATATTTT. The full variable domain, with the rest looked up from reference TRBV2 and TRBJ1-3, is EPEVTQTPSHQVTQMGQEVILRCVPISNHLYFYWYRQILGQKVEFLVSFYNNEISEKSEIFDDQFSVERPDGSNFTLKIRSTKLEDSAMYFCASSINRGLAGNTIYFGEGSWLTVV.

This chain links TRBV18 with TRBJ1-2, with 8 bases identical to TRBD1. V dropped 2 bases and J dropped 4; count of bases not matched to a gene: 6. The CDR3 spans 15 residues. Germline V gene data show CDR1 as KGHSH and CDR2 as LQKENI. CDR3 DNA sequence: TGTGCCAGCTCACCAACTGGGGGACAGGCCTATGGCTACACCTTC. Amino acids: CASSPTGGQAYGYTF. Using reference TRBV18 and TRBJ1-2 for the parts outside the CDR3, the full variable domain is NAGVMQNPRHLVRRRGQEARLRCSPMKGHSHVYWYRQLPEEGLKFMVYLQKENIIDESGMPKERFSAEFPKEGPSILRIQQVVRGDSAAYFCASSPTGGQAYGYTFGSGTRLTVV.

V is TRBV7-6 and J is TRBJ2-7; 9 bases are a match to TRBD1. This CDR3 has 17 amino acids. V gave up 1 base and J gave up 4 bases; unmatched junction bases: 11. Germline CDR1 and CDR2: SGHVS and FNYEAQ. CDR3 protein: CASSLEPPGQGGYEQYF. Written as DNA, the CDR3 is TGTGCCAGCAGCTTAGAACCTCCGGGACAGGGAGGGTACGAGCAGTACTTC. Drawing the rest from reference TRBV7-6 and TRBJ2-7, the complete variable domain is GAGVSQSPRYKVTKRGQDVALRCDPISGHVSLYWYRQALGQGPEFLTYFNYEAQQDKSGLPNDRFSAERPEGSISTLTIQRTEQRDSAMYRCASSLEPPGQGGYEQYFGPGTRLTVT.

This clone was recorded a few times. The junction departs from germline at one end; a sequencing error may be responsible. The V gene is TRBV2, the J gene TRBJ1-2; tentatively, D is TRBD1 (6 bases). The CDR3 extends over 13 amino acids. The V gene's germline CDR1 is SNHLY and CDR2 FYNNEI. This chain's CDR3 is CASREGQSYGYTF. CDR3 coding DNA: TGTGCCAGCAGGGAAGGACAGAGTTATGGCTACACCTTC.

The chain employs TRBV20-1 and TRBJ2-7, with a tentative D call TRBD2 (5 bases). The CDR3 runs to 13 residues. The germline V gene has CDR1 DFQATT and CDR2 SNEGSKA (reference sequence). V dropped 4 bases and J dropped 0 bases, with 10 bases sitting between them. The CDR3 protein is CSANEGSSYEQYF. CDR3 coding DNA: TGCAGTGCTAATGAAGGGAGCTCCTACGAGCAGTACTTC.